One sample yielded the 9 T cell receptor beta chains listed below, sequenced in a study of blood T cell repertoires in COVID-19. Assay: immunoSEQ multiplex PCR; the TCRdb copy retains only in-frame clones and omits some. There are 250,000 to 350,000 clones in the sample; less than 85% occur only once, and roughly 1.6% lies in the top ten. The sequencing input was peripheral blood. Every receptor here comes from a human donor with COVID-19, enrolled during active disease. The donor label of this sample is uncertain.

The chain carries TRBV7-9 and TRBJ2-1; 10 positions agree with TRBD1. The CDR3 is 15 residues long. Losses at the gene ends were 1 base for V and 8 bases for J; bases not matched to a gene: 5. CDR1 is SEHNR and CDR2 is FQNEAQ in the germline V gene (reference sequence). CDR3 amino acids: CASSLGQGARDEQFF. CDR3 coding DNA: TGTGCCAGCAGCTTAGGACAGGGGGCGCGGGATGAGCAGTTCTTC. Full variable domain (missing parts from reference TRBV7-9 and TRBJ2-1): DTGVSQNPRHKITKRGQNVTFRCDPISEHNRLYWYRQTLGQGPEFLTYFQNEAQLEKSRLLSDRFSAERPKGSFSTLEIQRTEQGDSAMYLCASSLGQGARDEQFFGPGTRLTVL.

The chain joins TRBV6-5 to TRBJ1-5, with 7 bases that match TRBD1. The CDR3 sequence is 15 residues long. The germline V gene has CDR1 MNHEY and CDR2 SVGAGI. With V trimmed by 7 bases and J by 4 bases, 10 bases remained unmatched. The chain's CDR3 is CASNSRGTANQPQHF. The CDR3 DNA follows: TGTGCCAGCAATTCCCGTGGGACAGCTAATCAGCCCCAGCATTTT.

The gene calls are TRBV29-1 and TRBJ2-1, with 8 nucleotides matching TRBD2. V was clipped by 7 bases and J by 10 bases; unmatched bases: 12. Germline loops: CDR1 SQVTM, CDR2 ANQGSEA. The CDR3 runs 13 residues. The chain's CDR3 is CSAVLSGGREQFF. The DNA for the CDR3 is TGCAGCGCCGTGCTATCGGGGGGGCGGGAGCAGTTCTTC.

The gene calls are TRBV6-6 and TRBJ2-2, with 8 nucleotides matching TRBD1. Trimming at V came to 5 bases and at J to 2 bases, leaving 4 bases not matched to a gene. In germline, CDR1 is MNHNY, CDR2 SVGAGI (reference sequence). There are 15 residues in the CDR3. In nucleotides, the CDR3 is TGTGCCAGCAGTCGGGACAGGCTAAACACCGGGGAGCTGTTTTTT. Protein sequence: CASSRDRLNTGELFF.

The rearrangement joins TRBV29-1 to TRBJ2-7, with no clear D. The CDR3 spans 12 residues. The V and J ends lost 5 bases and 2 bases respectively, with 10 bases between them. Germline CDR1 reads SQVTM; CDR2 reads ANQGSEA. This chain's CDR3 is CSVKPDTYEQYF. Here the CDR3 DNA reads TGCAGCGTTAAACCTGACACCTACGAGCAGTACTTC.

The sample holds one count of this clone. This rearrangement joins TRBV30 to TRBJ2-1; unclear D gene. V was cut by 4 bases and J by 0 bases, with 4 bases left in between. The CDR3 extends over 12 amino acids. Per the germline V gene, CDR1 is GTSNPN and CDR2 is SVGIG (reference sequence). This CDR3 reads CAWTNSYNEQFF. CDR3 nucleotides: TGTGCCTGGACAAACTCCTACAATGAGCAGTTCTTC.

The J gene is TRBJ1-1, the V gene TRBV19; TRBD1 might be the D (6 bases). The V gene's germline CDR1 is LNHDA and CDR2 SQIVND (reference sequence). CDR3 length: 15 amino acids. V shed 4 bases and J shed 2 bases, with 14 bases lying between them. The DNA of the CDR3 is TGTGCCAGTAGTACTTTGAGGGGGAGCAACACTGAAGCTTTCTTT. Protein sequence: CASSTLRGSNTEAFF.

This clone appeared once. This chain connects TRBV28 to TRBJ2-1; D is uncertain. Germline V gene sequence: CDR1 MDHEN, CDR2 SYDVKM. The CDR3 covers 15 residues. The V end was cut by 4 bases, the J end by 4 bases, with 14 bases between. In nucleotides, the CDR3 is TGTGCCAGCAGTTCCATGCGTGAGCCGTACAATGAGCAGTTCTTC. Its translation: CASSSMREPYNEQFF.

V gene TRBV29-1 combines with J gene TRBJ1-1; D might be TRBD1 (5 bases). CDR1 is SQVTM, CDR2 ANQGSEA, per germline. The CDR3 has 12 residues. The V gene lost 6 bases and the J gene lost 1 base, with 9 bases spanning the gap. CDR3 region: CSVFDRNTEAFF. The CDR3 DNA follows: TGCAGCGTCTTTGACAGGAACACTGAAGCTTTCTTT.